Following are 4 T cell receptor beta chains from one sample sequenced in a study of cytomegalovirus exposure and HLA in healthy donors. Libraries were prepared by immunoSEQ multiplex PCR; TCRdb keeps only in-frame clonotypes and omits some of them. The table includes about 160,000 clones, 85% to 90% detected once. Input material: PBMCs. All receptors derive from a young man in good health and CMV-seropositive.

This rearrangement joins TRBV2 to TRBJ2-7; TRBD1 is a possible D gene (5 bases). The germline gives CDR1 SNHLY, CDR2 FYNNEI. The CDR3 has 13 residues. The V gene lost 5 bases and the J gene lost 2 bases, with 10 bases spanning the gap. This CDR3 reads CASSRQGPYEQYF. The CDR3 region has the DNA TGTGCCAGCAGTCGGCAGGGTCCCTACGAGCAGTACTTC.

This clone has a single count. This rearrangement joins TRBV6-1 to TRBJ2-5, with 8 bases identical to TRBD1. This CDR3 comprises 14 residues. Germline CDR1 is MNHNS and CDR2 is SASEGT. The V and J ends lost 5 bases and 5 bases, in that order; junction bases with no gene match: 7. CDR3 bases: TGTGCCAGCAGTTCAGACAGGGGCTCGGAGACCCAGTACTTC. Residues: CASSSDRGSETQYF.

This CDR3 is CASSSRTGTGQYEQYF. CDR3 nucleotide sequence: TGTGCCAGCAGCTCGAGAACCGGGACAGGGCAGTACGAGCAGTACTTC. The chain couples TRBV11-3 to TRBJ2-7, with 9 nucleotides matching TRBD1. The germline CDR1 and CDR2 sequences are SGHNT and YENEEA. The CDR3 is 16 residues long. The junction had 11 bases not matched to a gene; V was cut back by 4 bases and J by 4 bases. Filled out from reference TRBV11-3 and TRBJ2-7, the complete variable domain reads EAGVVQSPRYKIIEKKQPVAFWCNPISGHNTLYWYLQNLGQGPELLIRYENEEAVDDSQLPKDRFSAERLKGVDSTLKIQPAELGDSAVYLCASSSRTGTGQYEQYFGPGTRLTVT.

The V and J genes are TRBV5-1 and TRBJ2-7, with TRBD2 as a possible D gene (6 bases). Germline V lookup: CDR1 SGHRS, CDR2 YFSETQ. Trimming took off 4 bases at V and 0 bases at J, with 17 bases between the two ends. CDR3 length: 16 amino acids. This CDR3 reads CASSPTGGSSSYEQYF. The CDR3 DNA sequence: TGCGCCAGCAGCCCCACCGGGGGTAGTAGCTCCTACGAGCAGTACTTC.